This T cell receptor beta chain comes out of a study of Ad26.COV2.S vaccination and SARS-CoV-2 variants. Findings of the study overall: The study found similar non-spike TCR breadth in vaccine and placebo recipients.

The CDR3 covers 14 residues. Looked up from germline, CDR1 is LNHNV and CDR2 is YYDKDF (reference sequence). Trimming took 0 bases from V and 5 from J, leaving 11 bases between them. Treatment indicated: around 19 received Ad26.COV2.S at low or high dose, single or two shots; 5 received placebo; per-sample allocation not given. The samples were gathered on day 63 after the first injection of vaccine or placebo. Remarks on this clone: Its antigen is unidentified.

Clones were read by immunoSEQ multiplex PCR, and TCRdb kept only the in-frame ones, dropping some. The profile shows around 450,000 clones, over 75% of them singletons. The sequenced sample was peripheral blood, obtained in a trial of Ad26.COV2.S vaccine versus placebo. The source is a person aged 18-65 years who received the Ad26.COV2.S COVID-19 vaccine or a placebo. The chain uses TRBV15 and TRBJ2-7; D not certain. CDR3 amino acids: CATSRDRNLDEQYF. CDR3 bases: TGTGCCACCAGCAGAGATCGTAATCTCGACGAGCAGTACTTC.